This T cell receptor (beta chain) was documented in a study of T cell repertoires in cytomegalovirus infection. Study-wide background: Indications of both CMV infection and matching HLA type were provided by public TCR beta signatures.

V was cut by 5 bases and J by 7 bases, with 12 bases left in between. The CDR3 is 12 residues long. The germline gives CDR1 MNHNS, CDR2 SASEGT. MiXCR, run by TCRdb on the reads, gives a single entry per CDR3 protein. The repertoire includes hundreds of thousands of distinct CDR3 sequences, 15% to 20% of them detected once, and approximately 12% sits in the top ten. This clonotype has only a few counts. Its target is not known. Broader study findings: The study identified carriers of CMV plus the relevant HLA from cumulative public TCR beta family frequency. Ex vivo, HLA-C-restricted CMV-specific TCR beta clonotypes prevailed over the rest of the response.

The receptor was derived from a human donor in good health (CMV status not recorded). Some clones in this sample may be carry-over from other donors' samples. The sample taken for sequencing was PBMCs. The rearrangement joins TRBV6-1 to TRBJ2-7, with D maybe TRBD1 (6 bases). DNA for the CDR3: TGTGCCAGCAGTTACAGGGTATTGGAGCAGTACTTC. Translating gives CASSYRVLEQYF.